The present T cell receptor (beta chain) was sequenced within a study of blood T cell repertoires in COVID-19. Study details: Samples came from the United States, Italy and Spain, spanning acute and convalescent COVID-19. The analysed material was cDNA or gDNA that came from T cells, B-cell-depleted T cells, or PBMCs.

Germline CDR1 reads MDHEN; CDR2 reads SYDVKM. The CDR3 spans 18 residues. Trimming took off 4 bases at V and 0 bases at J, with 19 bases between the two ends. Authors' methods: Estimates of nucleated cell counts were drawn from the amplification of reference gene primers. Method: immunoSEQ multiplex PCR; TCRdb's copy keeps in-frame clones and lacks some. V and J calls plus clone size are reproduced from that table; the DNA served to infer D and trimming. This sample yields 120,000 to 150,000 clones, of which 85% are seen a single time; 3% belongs to the top ten. Only a few counts were recorded for this clone.

This clonotype originated in a woman between 40 and 55 years old with active or convalescent COVID-19. The chain combines TRBV28 with TRBJ2-1, with D perhaps matching TRBD1 (6 bases). Sequencing input: peripheral blood. The CDR3 DNA reads as TGTGCCAGCAGTTACCAGGGGCTACTCCAGAGCTCCTACAATGAGCAGTTCTTC. It translates to CASSYQGLLQSSYNEQFF.